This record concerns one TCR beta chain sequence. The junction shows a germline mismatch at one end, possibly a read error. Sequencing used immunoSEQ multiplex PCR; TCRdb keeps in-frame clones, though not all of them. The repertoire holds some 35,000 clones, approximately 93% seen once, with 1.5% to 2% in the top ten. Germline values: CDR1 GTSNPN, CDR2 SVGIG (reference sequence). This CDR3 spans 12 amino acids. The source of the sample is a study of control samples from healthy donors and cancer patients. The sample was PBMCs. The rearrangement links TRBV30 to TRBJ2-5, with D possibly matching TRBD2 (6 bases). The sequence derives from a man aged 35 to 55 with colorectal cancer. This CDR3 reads CARSKGGETQYF. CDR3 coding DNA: TGTGCCAGGAGTAAGGGAGGAGAGACCCAGTACTTC.